This TCR beta chain comes out of a study of regulatory T cells in long-lasting Graves disease. Study-wide background: Patients newly diagnosed with Graves' had been on antithyroid drugs for under 3 months.

Investigators prepared the TCR beta libraries by applying iRepertoire HTBI primers and Arm-PCR of CDR3 regions. Original data processing: The identification of approximately 62 TRBV and roughly 14 TRBJ segments was made across samples. Via MiXCR, TCRdb re-called the multiplex PCR reads, giving one row per CDR3 protein. TCRdb, not the original authors, processed these V and J calls. The sample holds 400,000 to 500,000 distinct CDR3 sequences, around 15% seen once. Time point denoted: newly diagnosed GD, antithyroid drugs for less than 3 months. From PBMCs, RNA was extracted and then used to make the TCR library. This CDR3 region has 16 residues. Looked up from germline, CDR1 is KGHSH and CDR2 is LQKENI. Unmatched junction bases numbered 10, after V lost 6 bases and J lost 9 bases. The same sample was also studied in work on T cells in Graves' hyperthyroidism and ophthalmopathy. That report adds: First-round RT-PCR targeting the TCR CDR3 was performed with the HTBI primer set.

The clonotype was recovered from a woman in her 50s with Graves disease. V and J are TRBV18 and TRBJ1-6; 11 bases are a match to TRBD1. The starting material was peripheral blood mononuclear cells (PBMCs), obtained at new diagnosis, from a patient treated with antithyroid drugs. This chain's CDR3 is CASSSGTGGFGSPLHF. CDR3 nucleotide sequence: TGTGCCAGCTCGTCCGGGACAGGGGGTTTTGGTTCACCCCTCCACTTT.